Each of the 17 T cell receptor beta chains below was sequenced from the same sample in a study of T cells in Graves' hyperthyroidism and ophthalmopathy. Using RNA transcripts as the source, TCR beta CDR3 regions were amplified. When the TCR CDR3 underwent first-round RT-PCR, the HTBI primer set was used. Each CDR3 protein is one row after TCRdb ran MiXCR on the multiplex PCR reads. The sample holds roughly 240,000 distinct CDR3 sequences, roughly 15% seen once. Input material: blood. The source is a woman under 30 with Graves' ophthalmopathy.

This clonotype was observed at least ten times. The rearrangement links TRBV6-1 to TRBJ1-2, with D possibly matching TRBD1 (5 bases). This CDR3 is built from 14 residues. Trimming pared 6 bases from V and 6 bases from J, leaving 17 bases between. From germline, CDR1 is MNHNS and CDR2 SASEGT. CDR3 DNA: TGTGCCAGCAGCTTCACGGGACCCAAGGATGGCTACACCTTC. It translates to CASSFTGPKDGYTF.

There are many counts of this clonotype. The CDR3 bases are TGTGCCAGCAGCCCCGAGGGGAACACTGAAGCTTTCTTT. This encodes CASSPEGNTEAFF. The chain links TRBV13 to TRBJ1-1; D is unclear. The V end was cut by 5 bases, the J end by 1 base, with 8 bases between. Germline-derived CDR1 and CDR2 are PRHDT and FYEKMQ (reference sequence). The CDR3 totals 13 residues. The variable domain in full, completed from reference TRBV13 and TRBJ1-1, reads AAGVIQSPRHLIKEKRETATLKCYPIPRHDTVYWYQQGPGQDPQFLISFYEKMQSDKGSIPDRFSAQQFSDYHSELNMSSLELGDSALYFCASSPEGNTEAFFGQGTRLTVV.

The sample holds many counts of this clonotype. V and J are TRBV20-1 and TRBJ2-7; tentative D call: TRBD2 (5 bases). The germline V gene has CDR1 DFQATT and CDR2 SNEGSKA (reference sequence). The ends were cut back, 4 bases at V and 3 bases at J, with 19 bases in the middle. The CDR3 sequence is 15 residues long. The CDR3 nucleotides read TGCAGTGCTATCGGGGTCCAGGTCCCCTTCTACGAGCAGTACTTC. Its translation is CSAIGVQVPFYEQYF.

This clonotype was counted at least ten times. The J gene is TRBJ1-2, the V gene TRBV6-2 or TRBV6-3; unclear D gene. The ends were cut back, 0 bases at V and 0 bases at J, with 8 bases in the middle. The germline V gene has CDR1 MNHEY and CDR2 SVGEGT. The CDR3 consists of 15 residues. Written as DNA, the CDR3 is TGTGCCAGCAGTTACTCTGGCGTTTCTAACTATGGCTACACCTTC. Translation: CASSYSGVSNYGYTF.

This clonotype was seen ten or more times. CDR3 nucleotide sequence: TGCAGTGCTAGAGAGGCAGGGGGGCGCAATCAGCCCCAGCATTTT. Translated: CSAREAGGRNQPQHF. This chain connects TRBV20-1 to TRBJ1-5; 7 bases are a match to TRBD1. The germline gives CDR1 DFQATT, CDR2 SNEGSKA (reference sequence). Unmatched junction bases numbered 4, after V lost 0 bases and J lost 2 bases. CDR3 length: 15 amino acids.

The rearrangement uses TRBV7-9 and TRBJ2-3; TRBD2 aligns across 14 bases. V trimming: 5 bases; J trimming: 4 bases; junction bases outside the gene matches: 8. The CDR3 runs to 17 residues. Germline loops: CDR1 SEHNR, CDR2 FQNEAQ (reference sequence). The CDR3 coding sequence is TGTGCCAGCAGCGCCGGGACTAGCGGGAGTTACGCAGATACGCAGTATTTT. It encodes CASSAGTSGSYADTQYF.

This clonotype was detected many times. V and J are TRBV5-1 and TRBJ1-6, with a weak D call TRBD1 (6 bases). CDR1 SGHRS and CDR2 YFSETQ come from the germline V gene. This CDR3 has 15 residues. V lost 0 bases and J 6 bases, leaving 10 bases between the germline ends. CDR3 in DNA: TGCGCCAGCAGCTTGGGGGGGGCCGCTAATTCACCCCTCCACTTT. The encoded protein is CASSLGGAANSPLHF.

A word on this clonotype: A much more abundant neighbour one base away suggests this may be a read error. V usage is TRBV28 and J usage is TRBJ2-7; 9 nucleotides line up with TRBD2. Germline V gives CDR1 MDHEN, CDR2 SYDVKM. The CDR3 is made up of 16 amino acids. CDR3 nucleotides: TGTACCAGCAGTCCCCCAAAGCTAGCGGGATCCTACGAGCAGTACTTC. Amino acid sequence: CTSSPPKLAGSYEQYF.

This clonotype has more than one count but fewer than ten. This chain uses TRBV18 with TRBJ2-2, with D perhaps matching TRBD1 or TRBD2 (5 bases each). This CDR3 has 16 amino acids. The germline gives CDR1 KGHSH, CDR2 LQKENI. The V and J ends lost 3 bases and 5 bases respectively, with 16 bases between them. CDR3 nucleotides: TGTGCCAGCTCACCCTCTAGAGGGGTAAAAACCGGGGAGCTGTTTTTT. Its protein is CASSPSRGVKTGELFF.

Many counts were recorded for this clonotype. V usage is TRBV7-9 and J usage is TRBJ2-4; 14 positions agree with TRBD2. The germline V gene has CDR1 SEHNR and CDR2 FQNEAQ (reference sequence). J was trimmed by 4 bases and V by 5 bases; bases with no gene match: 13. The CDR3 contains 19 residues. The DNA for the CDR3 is TGTGCCAGCAGCCATCTCGGGACTAGCGGGAGTGAGGGAAAAAACATTCAGTACTTC. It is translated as CASSHLGTSGSEGKNIQYF.

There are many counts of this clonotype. CDR3 nucleotide sequence: TGTGCCAGCAGCCCTACAGCCTCTGGGGCCAACGTCCTGACTTTC. This gives the protein CASSPTASGANVLTF. V gene TRBV12-3 or TRBV12-4 combines with J gene TRBJ2-6; D is undetermined. This CDR3 has 15 residues. V was trimmed by 6 bases and J by 0 bases, leaving 9 bases between them.

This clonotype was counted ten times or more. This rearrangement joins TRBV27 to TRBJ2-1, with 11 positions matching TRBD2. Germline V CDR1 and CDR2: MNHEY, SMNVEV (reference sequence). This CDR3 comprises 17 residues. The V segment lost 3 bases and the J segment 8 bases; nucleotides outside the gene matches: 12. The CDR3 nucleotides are TGTGCCAGCAGTTTGGCTGAGACTAGCGGGATTGTCGATGAGCAGTTCTTC. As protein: CASSLAETSGIVDEQFF.

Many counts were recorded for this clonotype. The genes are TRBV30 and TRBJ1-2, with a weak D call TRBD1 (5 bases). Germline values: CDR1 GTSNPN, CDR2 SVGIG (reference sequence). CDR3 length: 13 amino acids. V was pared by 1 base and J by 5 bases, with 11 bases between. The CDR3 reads CAWSGGFYYGYTF. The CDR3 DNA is TGTGCCTGGAGTGGGGGGTTTTATTATGGCTACACCTTC.

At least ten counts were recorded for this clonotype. CDR3: CSASRENYGYTF. For the CDR3, the DNA is TGCAGTGCTAGCAGGGAGAACTATGGCTACACCTTC. This rearrangement joins TRBV20-1 to TRBJ1-2, with a tentative D call TRBD1 (5 bases). V lost 3 bases and J lost 2, with 7 bases in between. The CDR3 is made up of 12 amino acids. Germline-derived CDR1 and CDR2 are DFQATT and SNEGSKA (reference sequence).

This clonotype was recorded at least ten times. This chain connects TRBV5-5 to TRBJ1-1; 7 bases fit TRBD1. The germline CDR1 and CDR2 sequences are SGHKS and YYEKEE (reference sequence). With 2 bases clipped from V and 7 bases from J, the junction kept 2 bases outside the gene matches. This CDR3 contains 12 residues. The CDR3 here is CASSFGDSEAFF. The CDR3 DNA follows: TGTGCCAGCAGCTTCGGGGACAGTGAAGCTTTCTTT.

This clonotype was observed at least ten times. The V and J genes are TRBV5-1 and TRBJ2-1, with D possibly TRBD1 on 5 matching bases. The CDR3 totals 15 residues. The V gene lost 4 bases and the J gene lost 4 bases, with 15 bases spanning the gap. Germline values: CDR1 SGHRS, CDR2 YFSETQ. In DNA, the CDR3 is TGCGCCAGCAGCCCGAAACCCCAGGGATACAATGAGCAGTTCTTC. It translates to CASSPKPQGYNEQFF.

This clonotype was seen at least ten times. CDR3 nucleotides: TGCAGTGCATCCCCCCCGGGAGCAGAGACCCAGTACTTC. This sequence encodes CSASPPGAETQYF. The V gene is TRBV20-1, the J gene TRBJ2-5; D might be TRBD2 (6 bases). CDR3 size: 13 residues. Per the germline V gene, CDR1 is DFQATT and CDR2 is SNEGSKA (reference sequence). Trimming pared 6 bases from V and 4 bases from J, leaving 15 bases between.